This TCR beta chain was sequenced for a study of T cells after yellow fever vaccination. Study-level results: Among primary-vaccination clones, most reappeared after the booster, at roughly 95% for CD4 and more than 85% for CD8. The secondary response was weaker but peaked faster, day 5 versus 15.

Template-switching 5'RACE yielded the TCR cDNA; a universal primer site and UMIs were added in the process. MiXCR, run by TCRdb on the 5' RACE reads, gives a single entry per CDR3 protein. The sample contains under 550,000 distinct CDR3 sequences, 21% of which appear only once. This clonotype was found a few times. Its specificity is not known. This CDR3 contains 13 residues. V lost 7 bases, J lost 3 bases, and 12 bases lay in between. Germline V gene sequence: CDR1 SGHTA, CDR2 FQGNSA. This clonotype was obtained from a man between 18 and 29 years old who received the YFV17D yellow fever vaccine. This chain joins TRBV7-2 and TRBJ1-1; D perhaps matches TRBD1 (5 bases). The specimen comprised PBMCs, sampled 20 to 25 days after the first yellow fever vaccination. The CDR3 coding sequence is TGTGCCAGCAAGGTTTTCAGGGACACTGAAGCTTTCTTT. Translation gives CASKVFRDTEAFF.